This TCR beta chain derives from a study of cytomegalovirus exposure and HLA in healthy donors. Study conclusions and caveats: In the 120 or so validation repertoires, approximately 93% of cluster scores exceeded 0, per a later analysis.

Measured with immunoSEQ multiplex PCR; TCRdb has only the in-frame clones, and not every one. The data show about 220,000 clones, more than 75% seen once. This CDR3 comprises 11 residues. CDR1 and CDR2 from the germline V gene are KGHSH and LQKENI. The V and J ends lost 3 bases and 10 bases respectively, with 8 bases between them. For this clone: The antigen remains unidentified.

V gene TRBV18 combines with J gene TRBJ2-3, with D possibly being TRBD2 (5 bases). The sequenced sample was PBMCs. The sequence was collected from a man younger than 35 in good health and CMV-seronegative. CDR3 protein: CASSPEVAQYF. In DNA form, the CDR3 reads TGTGCCAGCTCACCGGAGGTTGCGCAGTATTTT.